These 23 T cell receptor beta chains came from one sample sequenced in a study of cytomegalovirus exposure and HLA in healthy donors. Measured with immunoSEQ multiplex PCR; TCRdb has only the in-frame clones, and not every one. The sample yields 250,000 to 350,000 clones, 75% to 90% seen once. The source material was PBMCs. These receptors all stem from a woman under 30 in good health and CMV-seronegative.

This chain connects TRBV9 to TRBJ2-7, with 9 bases aligning to TRBD1. Germline trimming cut 4 bases from V and 4 bases from J; bases unmatched to any gene: 9. The CDR3 spans 15 residues. CDR1 is SGDLS, CDR2 YYNGEE, per germline. CDR3 protein: CASSSRDRVDYEQYF. For the CDR3, the DNA is TGTGCCAGCAGCAGCCGGGACAGGGTGGATTACGAGCAGTACTTC.

The chain combines TRBV30 with TRBJ1-2, with 7 bases fitting TRBD1. Germline V gene data show CDR1 as GTSNPN and CDR2 as SVGIG (reference sequence). This CDR3 comprises 14 residues. V trimming: 0 bases; J trimming: 8 bases; junction bases outside the gene matches: 9. The CDR3 region has the DNA TGTGCCTGGAGTGTACCAGGGGGAGGACTCGGCTACACCTTC. This gives the protein CAWSVPGGGLGYTF.

The chain has TRBV11-2 and TRBJ2-1, with D perhaps matching TRBD2 (7 bases). The CDR3 is made up of 15 amino acids. Trimming took 5 bases from V and 0 from J, leaving 11 bases between them. From germline, CDR1 is SGHAT and CDR2 FQNNGV. For the CDR3, the DNA is TGTGCCAGCAGCCGCGGGGGCAGCTCCTACAATGAGCAGTTCTTC. It encodes CASSRGGSSYNEQFF.

This clone was seen once. The CDR3 protein is CAMGTSGYNEQFF. The CDR3, as DNA: TGTGCCATGGGGACTAGCGGTTACAATGAGCAGTTCTTC. The chain is built from TRBV10-3 and TRBJ2-1, with 11 bases that match TRBD2. Germline V CDR1 and CDR2: ENHRY, SYGVKD. The CDR3 length is 13 residues. V lost 9 bases and J lost 4; bases outside the gene matches: 2.

This clone was seen only once. The gene calls are TRBV30 and TRBJ2-3, with 7 bases aligning to TRBD2. The CDR3 extends over 14 amino acids. Per the germline V gene, CDR1 is GTSNPN and CDR2 is SVGIG (reference sequence). V was pared by 1 base and J by 4 bases, with 5 bases of the junction left unmatched. The CDR3 DNA reads as TGTGCCTGGAGTGGGTGGGAGGGAGCAGATACGCAGTATTTT. It is translated as CAWSGWEGADTQYF.

V gene TRBV28 combines with J gene TRBJ2-1, with TRBD1 identical over 12 bases. The CDR3 extends over 20 amino acids. CDR1 is MDHEN and CDR2 is SYDVKM in the germline V gene. Trimming removed 3 bases from V and 5 bases from J; junction bases left unmatched: 17. The CDR3 region has the DNA TGTGCCAGCAGTTTTCGGGGGACAGGGGGCCGAGGATTTGTTGACAATGAGCAGTTCTTC. Amino acid sequence: CASSFRGTGGRGFVDNEQFF.

CDR3 sequence: CAWSLGQGYEQYF. The DNA for the CDR3 is TGTGCCTGGAGTTTGGGACAGGGCTACGAGCAGTACTTC. The chain couples TRBV30 to TRBJ2-7; 9 bases line up with TRBD1. This CDR3 is 13 amino acids long. The germline CDR1 and CDR2 sequences are GTSNPN and SVGIG (reference sequence). Unmatched junction bases numbered 2, after V lost 2 bases and J lost 3 bases.

This chain uses TRBV6-5 with TRBJ2-7, with 8 bases matching TRBD1. The CDR3 is 15 amino acids. The V and J ends lost 5 bases and 2 bases, in that order; junction bases with no gene match: 8. Looked up from germline, CDR1 is MNHEY and CDR2 is SVGAGI. DNA of the CDR3: TGTGCCAGCAGTACCTCCGGGACAGGCACCTACGAGCAGTACTTC. Its protein product is CASSTSGTGTYEQYF.

The chain has TRBV11-2 and TRBJ2-4, with 8 bases aligning to TRBD1. CDR1 is SGHAT, CDR2 FQNNGV, per germline. V gave up 5 bases and J gave up 14 bases; unmatched junction bases: 11. The CDR3 covers 13 residues. The CDR3 region has the DNA TGTGCCAGCAGCCTCGGACAGGGCCCTTGGAAGTACTTC. Protein: CASSLGQGPWKYF.

V usage is TRBV4-3 and J usage is TRBJ2-1, with D possibly TRBD1 on 5 matching bases. V lost 1 base, J lost 6 bases, and 10 bases lay in between. The germline V gene encodes CDR1 LGHNA and CDR2 YSLEER. The CDR3 loop spans 14 amino acids. The chain's CDR3 is CASSQGRGGNEQFF. The CDR3 nucleotides are TGCGCCAGCAGCCAAGGAAGGGGTGGCAATGAGCAGTTCTTC.

CDR3 loop: CASSLGGRGLETQYF. Written as DNA, the CDR3 is TGTGCCAGCAGCCTAGGAGGGCGGGGATTAGAGACCCAGTACTTC. This chain uses TRBV7-6 with TRBJ2-5; possible D gene TRBD2, 6 bases. The germline V gene encodes CDR1 SGHVS and CDR2 FNYEAQ. The CDR3 is 15 residues long. Trimming shortened V by 5 bases and J by 4 bases, and 17 bases separated the two germline ends.

The chain recombines TRBV28 with TRBJ1-5; D ambiguous. Looked up from germline, CDR1 is MDHEN and CDR2 is SYDVKM. The CDR3 totals 12 residues. V was trimmed by 8 bases and J by 1 base, leaving 6 bases between them. DNA of the CDR3: TGTGCCAGCTCTCAGAGCAATCAGCCCCAGCATTTT. It is translated as CASSQSNQPQHF.

The chain is built from TRBV2 and TRBJ2-1; D possibly corresponds to TRBD1 (7 bases). There are 13 residues in the CDR3. The germline V and J ends were trimmed by 6 bases and 12 bases, with 18 bases remaining between them. Germline V gene sequence: CDR1 SNHLY, CDR2 FYNNEI. In DNA form, the CDR3 reads TGTGCCAGCAGCGGTCCAGGGGGGTCGAGGCAGTTCTTC. Protein: CASSGPGGSRQFF.

The rearrangement joins TRBV6-5 to TRBJ1-1; D unclear. The CDR3 sequence is 14 residues long. The germline V gene has CDR1 MNHEY and CDR2 SVGAGI. The V gene lost 4 bases and the J gene lost 5 bases, with 14 bases spanning the gap. CDR3 bases: TGTGCCAGCAGTTCGCGCCTCGAGGGTACTGAAGCTTTCTTT. Translating it yields CASSSRLEGTEAFF.

This CDR3 is CASSRRGNTGELFF. CDR3 coding DNA: TGTGCCAGCAGTCGCAGGGGGAACACCGGGGAGCTGTTTTTT. The rearrangement joins TRBV27 to TRBJ2-2; tentatively, D is TRBD1 (6 bases). Germline V CDR1 and CDR2: MNHEY, SMNVEV (reference sequence). With 5 bases removed from V and 1 base from J, the gap between germline ends came to 8 bases. The CDR3 extends over 14 amino acids.

The rearrangement uses TRBV30 and TRBJ2-7, with TRBD2 matching 7 bases. The CDR3 contains 13 residues. V lost 1 base and J lost 3; bases outside the gene matches: 3. Germline V lookup: CDR1 GTSNPN, CDR2 SVGIG (reference sequence). CDR3: CAWSGLAGYEQYF. The CDR3 nucleotides are TGTGCCTGGAGTGGACTAGCCGGCTACGAGCAGTACTTC.

The chain couples TRBV6-5 to TRBJ1-1, with D tentatively TRBD1 (5 bases). With 4 bases removed from V and 4 bases from J, the gap between germline ends came to 16 bases. Germline CDR1 and CDR2: MNHEY and SVGAGI. This CDR3 has 15 amino acids. The chain's CDR3 is CASSSPRGSITEAFF. CDR3 bases: TGTGCCAGCAGTTCACCCCGGGGGAGCATCACTGAAGCTTTCTTT.

J is TRBJ2-1 and V is TRBV10-3; 11 nucleotides agree with TRBD2. This CDR3 spans 15 amino acids. The junction had 7 bases not matched to a gene; V was cut back by 3 bases and J by 9 bases. Germline V gene lookup returns CDR1 ENHRY and CDR2 SYGVKD. The CDR3 DNA follows: TGTGCCATCAGTGACTTACTAGCGGGAGTAGGTGAGCAGTTCTTC. The encoded protein is CAISDLLAGVGEQFF.

This clone has just one count. The chain employs TRBV11-2 and TRBJ2-1; D is perhaps TRBD2 (7 bases). V lost 4 bases and J 9 bases, leaving 16 bases between the germline ends. The CDR3 consists of 14 residues. The V gene's germline CDR1 is SGHAT and CDR2 FQNNGV. This chain's CDR3 is CASSYIRGAVEQFF. CDR3 nucleotides: TGTGCCAGCAGCTACATTCGGGGGGCGGTTGAGCAGTTCTTC.

This rearrangement joins TRBV29-1 to TRBJ2-3; D is unresolved. Trimming pared 2 bases from V and 4 bases from J, leaving 10 bases between. The CDR3 runs to 13 residues. Germline assignment: CDR1 SQVTM and CDR2 ANQGSEA. The CDR3 nucleotides read TGCAGCGTTGAATCTGTAAGAGCAGATACGCAGTATTTT. The encoded protein is CSVESVRADTQYF.

The chain combines TRBV29-1 with TRBJ1-3; 7 bases agree with TRBD1. Germline CDR1 and CDR2: SQVTM and ANQGSEA. J gave up 6 bases and V 7 bases, and 6 bases lay outside the gene matches. The CDR3 length is 12 residues. The CDR3 coding sequence is TGCAGCGGTTCCGGGACAGCAAACACCATATATTTT. Translating it yields CSGSGTANTIYF. Full variable domain (outside the CDR3, taken from reference TRBV29-1 and TRBJ1-3): SAVISQKPSRDICQRGTSLTIQCQVDSQVTMMFWYRQQPGQSLTLIATANQGSEATYESGFVIDKFPISRPNLTFSTLTVSNMSPEDSSIYLCSGSGTANTIYFGEGSWLTVV.

This sequence joins TRBV18 and TRBJ2-7; weak D call: TRBD2 (5 bases). The germline CDR1 and CDR2 sequences are KGHSH and LQKENI. The ends were cut back, 3 bases at V and 6 bases at J, with 18 bases in the middle. CDR3 size: 15 residues. The CDR3 coding sequence is TGTGCCAGCTCACCTAACTTGGACTCGGACGGCGAGCAGTACTTC. Protein product: CASSPNLDSDGEQYF.

The rearrangement uses TRBV6-5 and TRBJ2-7; perhaps TRBD1 as D (6 bases). V lost 4 bases and J 9 bases, leaving 22 bases between the germline ends. The germline CDR1 and CDR2 sequences are MNHEY and SVGAGI. This CDR3 spans 15 amino acids. The CDR3 loop reads CASSSSGAHLTGQYF. Written as DNA, the CDR3 is TGTGCCAGCAGTTCATCAGGGGCCCACCTGACAGGGCAGTACTTC.